This is a list of T cell receptor beta chains from one sample in a study of regulatory T cells in long-lasting Graves disease. TCRdb itself ran the multiplex PCR reads through MiXCR, one entry per CDR3 protein. The sample carries about 460,000 distinct CDR3 sequences, 14% recorded once. This sample was also put to use in a study of T cells in Graves' hyperthyroidism and ophthalmopathy.

The specimen was peripheral blood mononuclear cells (PBMCs), collected at new diagnosis, from a patient treated with antithyroid drugs. These receptors all come from a woman aged 45 to 65 with Graves disease. CDR3s include the opening cysteine and the closing phenylalanine or tryptophan. A D gene is named only where the DNA matches it firmly. The size field is filled for only some rows; it gives once, few, many or a size class.

CDR3nt,CDR3aa,j_gene,d_gene,v_gene,abundance,len
TGTGCCAGCAGGAGACAGGGGAAGGACTATGGCTACACCTTC,CASRRQGKDYGYTF,TRBJ1-2,TRBD1,TRBV12-3/TRBV12-4,many,14
TGTGCCAGCAGCTTAGTGGCCCAGCGCCTAGCCAAAAACATTCAGTACTTC,CASSLVAQRLAKNIQYF,TRBJ2-4,-,TRBV11-2,-,17
TGTGCCAGCAGTTATGAAGTGACTGGAGCGGGAGGGCACTACGAGCAGTACTTC,CASSYEVTGAGGHYEQYF,TRBJ2-7,TRBD2,TRBV6-5,few,18
TGTGCCAGCAGGGGACTAGCGGGAGGAAACTCCTACGAGCAGTACTTC,CASRGLAGGNSYEQYF,TRBJ2-7,TRBD2,TRBV6-1,many,16
TGTGCCAGCAGCTTCTCGTCGGATACGCAGTATTTT,CASSFSSDTQYF,TRBJ2-3,-,TRBV7-9,many,12
TGCGCCAGCAGTGTCACTGGACAAGAGACCCAGTACTTC,CASSVTGQETQYF,TRBJ2-5,-,TRBV4-1,many,13
TGTGCCAGCTCACCACACCATCAGGTGAACACTGAAGCTTTCTTT,CASSPHHQVNTEAFF,TRBJ1-1,-,TRBV18,many,15
TGTGCCAGCAGCCAAGGAGGGGACGACTACGAGCAGTACTTC,CASSQGGDDYEQYF,TRBJ2-7,-,TRBV14,many,14
TGCAGACTACAGGGCTACGAGCAGTACTTC,CRLQGYEQYF,TRBJ2-7,-,TRBV20-1,many,10
TGCGCCAGCAGCTTCCTACCTTCAGGGGGGTCAACAACTAATGAAAAACTGTTTTTT,CASSFLPSGGSTTNEKLFF,TRBJ1-4,TRBD1,TRBV5-1,-,19
TGTGCCAGCACCAACAGGGCGGGAGTATCCTACGAGCAGTACTTC,CASTNRAGVSYEQYF,TRBJ2-7,-,TRBV11-2,many,15
TGTGCCAGCACCGGGACCGTGTATAGCAATCAGCCCCAGCATTTT,CASTGTVYSNQPQHF,TRBJ1-5,-,TRBV6-1,many,15
TGTGCCAGCAGCTTATTTAGCGGGGAGCTGTTTTTT,CASSLFSGELFF,TRBJ2-2,-,TRBV7-8,-,12
TGTGCCAGCAGTCCAGGACTGGTAGATACGCAGTATTTT,CASSPGLVDTQYF,TRBJ2-3,-,TRBV12-3/TRBV12-4,many,13
TGCAGTGCTACGGTTTTGAGGGGCACAGATACGCAGTATTTT,CSATVLRGTDTQYF,TRBJ2-3,-,TRBV20-1,many,14
TGTGCCAGCAGCCTAACCGGGACCTTATCTTACAATGAGCAGTTCTTC,CASSLTGTLSYNEQFF,TRBJ2-1,-,TRBV14,-,16
TGTGCCAGCAGCCAAGCTGCGGTAGCGGGATACAATGAGCAGTTCTTC,CASSQAAVAGYNEQFF,TRBJ2-1,TRBD2,TRBV3-1,many,16
TGTGCCAGCAGTGTACAAAGGAGTGCAGCTGAAGCTTTCTTT,CASSVQRSAAEAFF,TRBJ1-1,-,TRBV2,many,14
TGTGCCAGCAGCCCCCCACCGGGCGGCTACACCTTC,CASSPPPGGYTF,TRBJ1-2,-,TRBV7-8,many,12
TGTGCCAGCAGGGTGGGACAGGGATACGAGCAGTACTTC,CASRVGQGYEQYF,TRBJ2-7,TRBD1,TRBV28,many,13
TGCAGTGCTAGAAGGGGCGGGACAGAGCATCAGCCCCAGCATTTT,CSARRGGTEHQPQHF,TRBJ1-5,TRBD1,TRBV20-1,many,15
TGTGCCAGCAGTTTCCCGTTTGCGTACACTGAAGCTTTCTTT,CASSFPFAYTEAFF,TRBJ1-1,-,TRBV27,many,14
TGTGCCTGGACCCCGGGGACAGTGAAAGCTTTCTTT,CAWTPGTVKAFF,TRBJ1-1,TRBD1,TRBV30,few,12
TGCAGCGTTGAATTACCGGGCGAGCAGTACTTC,CSVELPGEQYF,TRBJ2-7,-,TRBV29-1,-,11
TGTGCCAGCAGCTTAGTCGTGGCTGGATCGAATGAGCAGTTCTTC,CASSLVVAGSNEQFF,TRBJ2-1,-,TRBV7-2,few,15
TGTGCCAGTAGCCGGGGGACTAGCGGGTCCTACTCCTACAATGAGCAGTTCTTC,CASSRGTSGSYSYNEQFF,TRBJ2-1,TRBD2,TRBV19,-,18
TGTGCCATCAAAAGCCTAGCGGGAGATGGCGAGCAGTACTTC,CAIKSLAGDGEQYF,TRBJ2-7,TRBD2,TRBV10-3,many,14
TGCAGTGCTAGGAGCGGGAGGGCTTTCAATGAGCAGTTCTTC,CSARSGRAFNEQFF,TRBJ2-1,TRBD2,TRBV20-1,many,14
TGTGCCAGCAGCTCGACCCGGGACATTGGTCAGCCCCAGCATTTT,CASSSTRDIGQPQHF,TRBJ1-5,-,TRBV7-9,-,15
TGTGCCAGCTCACCCCCAGGACAGCAAGAGACCCAGTACTTC,CASSPPGQQETQYF,TRBJ2-5,-,TRBV18,many,14
TGTGCCAGTAGTATAACGGCCCAGGGCATCAATCAGCCCCAGCATTTT,CASSITAQGINQPQHF,TRBJ1-5,-,TRBV19,-,16
TGCGCCAGCAGCCCTAACCTAGCGGACACGTACAATGAGCAGTTCTTC,CASSPNLADTYNEQFF,TRBJ2-1,TRBD2,TRBV5-1,-,16